These T cell receptor beta chains were read from a single sample in a study of T cells in Graves' hyperthyroidism and ophthalmopathy. Using its own MiXCR run on the multiplex PCR reads, TCRdb lists one record per CDR3 protein. The table records about 400,000 distinct CDR3 sequences, about an eighth of them present only once. The sequencing sample was made of blood. The receptors were sampled from a man aged 50 or older with Graves' ophthalmopathy. CDR3s include the opening cysteine and the closing phenylalanine or tryptophan. D genes are given only for firm matches. Rows give clone size only sometimes, using once, few, many, or a class for an expanded clone.

j_call v_call clone_size d_call cdr3_aa cdr3_nt
TRBJ2-5 TRBV20-1 few . CSARGARLPGPQETQYF TGCAGTGCTCGGGGAGCTAGACTCCCGGGGCCCCAAGAGACCCAGTACTTC
TRBJ2-2 TRBV20-1 few TRBD2 CSARGTSGTGELFF TGCAGTGCTAGGGGGACTAGCGGGACCGGGGAGCTGTTTTTT
TRBJ2-7 TRBV12-3/TRBV12-4 . . CASSLRQTSYEQYF TGTGCCAGCAGTCTAAGACAGACCTCCTACGAGCAGTACTTC
TRBJ2-1 TRBV4-1 . TRBD2 CASSQGTSGKGYNEQFF TGCGCCAGCAGCCAAGGGACTAGCGGGAAGGGCTACAATGAGCAGTTCTTC
TRBJ2-6 TRBV12-3/TRBV12-4 few TRBD2 CASRLAGGTGANVLTF TGTGCCAGCAGGCTAGCGGGAGGGACTGGGGCCAACGTCCTGACTTTC
TRBJ2-2 TRBV2 many TRBD2 CASTTTGGLTGELFF TGTGCCAGTACCACCACGGGGGGTCTCACCGGGGAGCTGTTTTTT
TRBJ1-2 TRBV4-1 few TRBD1 CASSQTGGPYGYTF TGCGCCAGCAGCCAGACAGGGGGACCATATGGCTACACCTTC
TRBJ2-1 TRBV28 . . CASGRTVVGLYNEQFF TGTGCCAGCGGACGGACCGTCGTGGGGCTCTACAATGAGCAGTTCTTC
TRBJ1-2 TRBV7-8 . . CASSPRGRLGDGYTF TGTGCCAGCAGCCCCCGGGGACGCCTAGGGGATGGCTACACCTTC
TRBJ2-4 TRBV28 many . CASSLGPLLAKNIQYF TGTGCCAGCAGTTTAGGTCCCCTACTAGCCAAAAACATTCAGTACTTC
TRBJ2-1 TRBV27 . . CASSLIGLSSSYNEQFF TGTGCCAGCAGCCTTATCGGACTTTCGAGCTCCTACAATGAGCAGTTCTTC
TRBJ2-3 TRBV4-1 many TRBD2 CASTRLAGSADTQYF TGCGCCAGCACCCGACTAGCGGGCTCCGCGGATACGCAGTATTTT
TRBJ2-1 TRBV24-1 many . CATTAAPYNEQFF TGTGCCACCACGGCAGCCCCCTACAATGAGCAGTTCTTC
TRBJ2-1 TRBV11-2 many . CASSPPGGSYNEQFF TGTGCCAGCAGCCCCCCCGGCGGCTCCTACAATGAGCAGTTCTTC
TRBJ2-2 TRBV12-3/TRBV12-4 many . CASSSRSRAGELFF TGTGCCAGCAGCTCCCGGTCTAGGGCTGGGGAGCTGTTTTTT
TRBJ1-2 TRBV19 many . CASKRLTANYGYTF TGTGCCAGTAAGCGGTTGACAGCCAACTATGGCTACACCTTC
TRBJ2-1 TRBV29-1 many TRBD2 CSVSSGSFYNEQFF TGCAGCGTGTCTAGCGGGAGTTTCTACAATGAGCAGTTCTTC
TRBJ2-2 TRBV11-2 many . CASSLDWVNTGELFF TGTGCCAGCAGCTTAGATTGGGTGAACACCGGGGAGCTGTTTTTT
TRBJ2-5 TRBV11-2 many TRBD2 CASSLVASGNQETQYF TGTGCCAGCAGCTTAGTGGCTAGCGGGAACCAAGAGACCCAGTACTTC
TRBJ1-4 TRBV7-9 few . CASSFSLDEKLFF TGTGCCAGCAGCTTTTCTCTGGATGAAAAACTGTTTTTT
TRBJ1-5 TRBV6-1 . . CATRVRAFSNQPQHF TGTGCCACCCGGGTCAGGGCTTTCAGCAATCAGCCCCAGCATTTT
TRBJ1-2 TRBV3-1 many . CASSQVDSPGYGYTF TGTGCCAGCAGCCAAGTTGACAGCCCCGGCTATGGCTACACCTTC
TRBJ2-7 TRBV2 many . CASRTDEFYEQYF TGTGCCAGCAGGACCGATGAGTTCTACGAGCAGTACTTC
TRBJ2-2 TRBV20-1 many . CSVSSGTANTGELFF TGCAGTGTCAGCTCCGGGACGGCGAACACCGGGGAGCTGTTTTTT
TRBJ2-7 TRBV24-1 many . CATSDPYSNYEQYF TGTGCCACCAGTGATCCTTACAGCAACTACGAGCAGTACTTC
TRBJ2-3 TRBV7-2 few TRBD2 CAGSPLAGGTDTQYF TGTGCCGGCAGCCCCTTAGCGGGGGGCACAGATACGCAGTATTTT
TRBJ2-7 TRBV29-1 . TRBD2 CSVGSGLVNEQYF TGCAGCGTGGGGTCGGGACTAGTCAACGAGCAGTACTTC
TRBJ1-1 TRBV6-6 few TRBD1 CASSYSRDRGTEAFF TGTGCCAGCAGTTACTCCCGGGACAGGGGCACTGAAGCTTTCTTT
TRBJ2-5 TRBV20-1 many TRBD2 CSATTWTSMETQYF TGCAGTGCCACCACCTGGACTAGTATGGAGACCCAGTACTTC
TRBJ2-5 TRBV9 many . CASSWTDQETQYF TGTGCCAGCAGCTGGACAGACCAAGAGACCCAGTACTTC
TRBJ2-1 TRBV20-1 . . CSARGNGGYNEQFF TGCAGTGCTAGAGGGAACGGAGGGTACAATGAGCAGTTCTTC
TRBJ2-5 TRBV5-8 many TRBD1 CATRREQGGQETQYF TGTGCCACCCGACGGGAACAGGGGGGACAAGAGACCCAGTACTTC